This TCR beta chain is from a study of T-cell memory formation after mild COVID-19. Trimming removed 3 bases from V and 2 bases from J, with 13 bases in between. Germline V gene lookup returns CDR1 LNHDA and CDR2 SQIVND (reference sequence). This CDR3 has 16 residues. TCRdb re-derived calls from the 5' RACE reads in MiXCR, one entry per CDR3 protein. The sample yields roughly 620,000 distinct CDR3 sequences, 15% to 20% seen once. Study-level findings and limits: Mainly CM and EM harbored the contracting CD4+ clones; mainly EMRA harbored the CD8+ ones.

Details on this clonotype: Its target is unknown.

This receptor was obtained from an adult woman who had mild COVID-19 (a few samples of this study predate the infection). Cell type and time point are not known. The sequencing input was PBMCs or a T cell subset sorted from them (not recorded which). The rearrangement uses TRBV19 and TRBJ2-2, with a tentative D call TRBD2 (5 bases). The CDR3 coding sequence is TGTGCCAGTAGTATTTCCTCGGGGTACAACACCGGGGAGCTGTTTTTT. It yields the protein CASSISSGYNTGELFF.